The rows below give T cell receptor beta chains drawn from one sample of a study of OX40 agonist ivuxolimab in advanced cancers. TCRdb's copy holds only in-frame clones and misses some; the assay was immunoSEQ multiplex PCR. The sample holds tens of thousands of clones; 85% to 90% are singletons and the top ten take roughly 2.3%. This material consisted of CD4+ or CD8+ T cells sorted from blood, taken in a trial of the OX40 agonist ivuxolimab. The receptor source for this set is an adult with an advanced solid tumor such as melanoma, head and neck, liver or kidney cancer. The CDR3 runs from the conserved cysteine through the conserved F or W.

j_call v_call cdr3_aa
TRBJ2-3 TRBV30 CAWTTGQGETDTQYF
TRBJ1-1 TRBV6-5 CASSYSPGLQHTEAFF
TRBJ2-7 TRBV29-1 CSVEEEGRYEQYF
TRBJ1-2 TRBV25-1 CASSEPGPTSHGYTF
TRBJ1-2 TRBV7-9 CASSFDSTANYGYTF
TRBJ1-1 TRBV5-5 CASSFSNTEAFF
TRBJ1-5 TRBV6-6 CASSGTPSINQPQHF
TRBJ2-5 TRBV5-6 CASSLGQQYQETQYF
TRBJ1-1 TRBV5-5 CASSLGQGAEAFF
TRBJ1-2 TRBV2 CASSADSNYGYTF
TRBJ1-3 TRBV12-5 CASGSVSGDTIYF
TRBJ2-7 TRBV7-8 CASSLVSGTGGEQYF
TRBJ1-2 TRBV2 CASSVSGGYGYTF
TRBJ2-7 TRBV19 CASSTGSSYEQYF
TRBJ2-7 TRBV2 CASSPGTGNQQYF
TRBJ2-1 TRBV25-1 CASSESAQGASEQFF
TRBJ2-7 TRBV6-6 CASSYRGGASYEQYF
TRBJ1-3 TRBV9 CASSVGGGLNSGNTIYF
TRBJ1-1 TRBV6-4 CASYTGPNTEAFF
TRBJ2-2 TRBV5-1 CASSPPVRTGELFF
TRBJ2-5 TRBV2 CASSDGQGETQYF